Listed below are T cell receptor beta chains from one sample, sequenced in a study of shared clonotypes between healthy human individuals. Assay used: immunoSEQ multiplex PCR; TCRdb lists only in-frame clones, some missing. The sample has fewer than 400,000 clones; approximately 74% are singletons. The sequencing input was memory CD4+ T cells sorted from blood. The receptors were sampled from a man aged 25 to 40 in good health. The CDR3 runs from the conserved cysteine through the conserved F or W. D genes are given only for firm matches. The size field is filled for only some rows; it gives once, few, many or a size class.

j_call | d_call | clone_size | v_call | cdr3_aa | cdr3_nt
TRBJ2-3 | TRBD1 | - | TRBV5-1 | CASSSTGDRADTQYF | TGCGCCAGCAGCTCGACCGGGGACAGGGCAGATACGCAGTATTTT
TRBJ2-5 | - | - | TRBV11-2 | CASSLDELRTETQYF | TGTGCCAGCAGCTTAGACGAGCTTAGGACAGAGACCCAGTACTTC
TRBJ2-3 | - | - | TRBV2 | CASRPRPSTDTQYF | TGTGCCAGCAGACCTAGGCCGAGCACAGATACGCAGTATTTT
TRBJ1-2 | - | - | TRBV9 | CASSVVPEPSTGGYTF | TGTGCCAGCAGCGTAGTACCCGAACCATCTACAGGGGGCTACACCTTC
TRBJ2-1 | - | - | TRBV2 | CASTQYNEQFF | TGTGCCAGCACTCAGTACAATGAGCAGTTCTTC
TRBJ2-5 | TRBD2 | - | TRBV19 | CASSINLAETEQETQYF | TGTGCCAGTAGTATAAACCTAGCGGAAACCGAACAAGAGACCCAGTACTTC
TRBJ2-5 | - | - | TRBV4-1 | CASSQEGVGGAETQYF | TGCGCCAGCAGCCAAGAGGGGGTTGGGGGGGCAGAGACCCAGTACTTC
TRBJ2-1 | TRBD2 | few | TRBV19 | CATTLAGVTEQFF | TGTGCCACTACACTAGCGGGAGTTACTGAGCAGTTCTTC
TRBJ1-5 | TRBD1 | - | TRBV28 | CASSFGTGGYSNQPQHF | TGTGCCAGCAGTTTTGGGACAGGGGGTTATAGCAATCAGCCCCAGCATTTT
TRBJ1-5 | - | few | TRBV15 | CATSRDLGGNQPQHF | TGTGCCACCAGCAGAGACCTGGGCGGCAATCAGCCCCAGCATTTT
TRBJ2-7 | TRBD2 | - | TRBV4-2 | CASSQWGGASGSYEQYF | TGTGCCAGCAGCCAGTGGGGGGGCGCTAGCGGGAGCTACGAGCAGTACTTC
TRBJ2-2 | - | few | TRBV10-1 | CASSERVSGELFF | TGCGCCAGCAGTGAGAGGGTTTCCGGGGAGCTGTTTTTT
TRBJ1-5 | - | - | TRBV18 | CASSPFGEQPQHF | TGTGCCAGCTCACCATTCGGGGAACAGCCCCAGCATTTT
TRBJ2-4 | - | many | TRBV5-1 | CASSLGLLGENIQYF | TGCGCCAGCAGCTTGGGCCTCTTGGGTGAAAACATTCAGTACTTC
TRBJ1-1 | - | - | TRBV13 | CASSSTDNTEAFF | TGTGCCAGCAGCTCGACAGACAACACTGAAGCTTTCTTT
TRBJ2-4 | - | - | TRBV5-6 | CASSFSSLKNIQYF | TGTGCCAGCAGCTTCTCCTCCCTTAAAAACATTCAGTACTTC
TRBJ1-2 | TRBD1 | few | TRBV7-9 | CASSSEQGAYGYTF | TGTGCCAGCAGCTCGGAACAGGGGGCCTATGGCTACACCTTC
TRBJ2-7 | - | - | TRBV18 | CASSPLLGEQYF | TGTGCCAGCTCACCACTTCTCGGCGAGCAGTACTTC
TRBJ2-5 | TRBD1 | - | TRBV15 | CATSREWAGGRETQYF | TGTGCCACCAGCAGAGAATGGGCAGGGGGTCGGGAGACCCAGTACTTC
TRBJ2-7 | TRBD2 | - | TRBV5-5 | CASALGLAGGYEQYF | TGTGCCAGCGCCCTTGGACTAGCGGGAGGGTACGAGCAGTACTTC
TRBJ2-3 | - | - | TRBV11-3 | CASSLYSLAQDTQYF | TGTGCCAGCAGCTTGTACAGCCTGGCGCAAGATACGCAGTATTTT
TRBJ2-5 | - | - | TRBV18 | CASSPLVGETQYF | TGTGCCAGCTCACCCCTGGTTGGGGAGACCCAGTACTTC
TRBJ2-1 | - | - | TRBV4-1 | CASSQEGRSNNEQFF | TGCGCCAGCAGCCAAGAAGGAAGGAGTAACAATGAGCAGTTCTTC
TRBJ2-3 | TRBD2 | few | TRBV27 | CASSSLAGVLTDTQYF | TGTGCCAGCAGCTCACTAGCGGGAGTCTTGACAGATACGCAGTATTTT
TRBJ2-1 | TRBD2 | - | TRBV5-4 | CASSPWSRTRYNEQFF | TGTGCCAGCAGCCCTTGGAGCAGGACTAGATACAATGAGCAGTTCTTC
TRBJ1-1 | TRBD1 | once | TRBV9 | CASSPLDRGVNTEAFF | TGTGCCAGCTCCCCCCTCGACAGGGGGGTGAACACTGAAGCTTTCTTT
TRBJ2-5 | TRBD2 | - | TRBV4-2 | CASSQDWGTSGYQETQYF | TGTGCCAGCAGCCAAGACTGGGGGACTAGCGGGTACCAAGAGACCCAGTACTTC
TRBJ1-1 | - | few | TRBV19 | CASSTPDTYMNTEAFF | TGTGCCAGTAGTACCCCGGACACTTACATGAACACTGAAGCTTTCTTT
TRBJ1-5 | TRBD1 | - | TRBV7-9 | CASSLAPGGQPQHF | TGTGCCAGCAGCTTAGCACCAGGGGGACAGCCCCAGCATTTT
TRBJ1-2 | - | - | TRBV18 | CASSPTGLFYGYTF | TGTGCCAGCTCACCAACGGGACTTTTTTATGGCTACACCTTC
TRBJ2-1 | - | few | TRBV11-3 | CASSLELRNEQFF | TGTGCCAGCAGCTTAGAACTTCGGAATGAGCAGTTCTTC
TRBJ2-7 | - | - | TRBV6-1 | CASSPAYEQYF | TGTGCCAGCAGTCCAGCCTACGAGCAGTACTTC
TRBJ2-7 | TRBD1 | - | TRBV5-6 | CASRVISRDRGYEQYF | TGTGCCAGCAGGGTAATCAGCAGGGACAGGGGTTATGAGCAGTACTTC
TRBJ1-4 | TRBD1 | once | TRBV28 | CASSIHRGGNEKLFF | TGTGCCAGCAGTATCCACAGGGGGGGTAATGAAAAACTGTTTTTT
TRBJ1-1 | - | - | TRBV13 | CASSLARTNTEAFF | TGTGCCAGCAGCTTAGCCCGCACGAACACTGAAGCTTTCTTT
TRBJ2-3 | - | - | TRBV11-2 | CASSLSLGRRTSTDTQYF | TGTGCCAGCAGCTTAAGTCTCGGGCGGCGGACTAGCACAGATACGCAGTATTTT
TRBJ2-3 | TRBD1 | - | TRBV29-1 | CSVAPGGDDTQYF | TGCAGCGTTGCGCCAGGGGGCGATGATACGCAGTATTTT
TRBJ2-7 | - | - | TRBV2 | CASNPGDAYEQYF | TGTGCCAGCAATCCAGGGGACGCCTACGAGCAGTACTTC
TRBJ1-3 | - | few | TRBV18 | CASSSTAAGNTIYF | TGTGCCAGCTCATCTACAGCCGCTGGAAACACCATATATTTT
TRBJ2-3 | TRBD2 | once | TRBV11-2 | CASSLSGRPPHAQYF | TGTGCCAGCAGCTTAAGCGGGAGGCCCCCACATGCGCAGTATTTT
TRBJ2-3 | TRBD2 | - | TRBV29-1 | CSVERARRGKTDTQYF | TGCAGCGTTGAAAGGGCTAGGCGGGGGAAGACAGATACGCAGTATTTT
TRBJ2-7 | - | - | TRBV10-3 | CAISAAEGGRPYEQYF | TGTGCCATCAGTGCCGCCGAGGGGGGTAGACCCTACGAGCAGTACTTC
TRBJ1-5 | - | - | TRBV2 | CASSLGTVGNQPQHF | TGTGCCAGCAGTTTGGGGACCGTTGGCAATCAGCCCCAGCATTTT
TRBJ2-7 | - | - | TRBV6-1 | CASSEVNSASYEQYF | TGTGCCAGCAGTGAAGTAAATAGCGCGTCCTACGAGCAGTACTTC
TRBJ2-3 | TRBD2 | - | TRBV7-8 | CASSTPGLATSTDTQYF | TGTGCCAGCAGCACGCCGGGACTAGCGACTAGCACAGATACGCAGTATTTT
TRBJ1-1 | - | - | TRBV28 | CASSSQGLNTEAFF | TGTGCCAGCAGTTCACAGGGTTTGAACACTGAAGCTTTCTTT
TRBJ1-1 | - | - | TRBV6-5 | CASRQRRAFTEAFF | TGTGCCAGTAGGCAGCGTCGGGCGTTTACTGAAGCTTTCTTT
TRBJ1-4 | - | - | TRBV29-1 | CSVGATNEKLFF | TGCAGCGTAGGGGCGACTAATGAAAAACTGTTTTTT